This T cell receptor (beta chain) was profiled in a study of cytotoxic CD8 clonotypes in ibrutinib-treated CLL. V gave up 6 bases and J gave up 1 base; unmatched junction bases: 8. The CDR3 is 17 residues long. The germline CDR1 and CDR2 sequences are WSHSY and SAAADI. Measured with immunoSEQ multiplex PCR; TCRdb has only the in-frame clones, and not every one. Of about 140,000 clones listed, less than 95% were seen once; the top ten hold approximately 11%. Worth noting for this clone: Its antigen is currently unknown.

Broader study findings: Once treatment began, public clonotypes, which were uncommon, contracted or stayed stable.

This chain joins TRBV10-2 and TRBJ2-7; TRBD2 matches 14 bases. The starting material was PBMCs, obtained after 12 months of ibrutinib treatment. The clonotype was recovered from a human donor with chronic lymphocytic leukemia. CDR3 bases: TGCGCCAGCAGGGCCGGGACTAGCGGGGGAGCGTCCTACGAGCAGTACTTC. Its translation: CASRAGTSGGASYEQYF.